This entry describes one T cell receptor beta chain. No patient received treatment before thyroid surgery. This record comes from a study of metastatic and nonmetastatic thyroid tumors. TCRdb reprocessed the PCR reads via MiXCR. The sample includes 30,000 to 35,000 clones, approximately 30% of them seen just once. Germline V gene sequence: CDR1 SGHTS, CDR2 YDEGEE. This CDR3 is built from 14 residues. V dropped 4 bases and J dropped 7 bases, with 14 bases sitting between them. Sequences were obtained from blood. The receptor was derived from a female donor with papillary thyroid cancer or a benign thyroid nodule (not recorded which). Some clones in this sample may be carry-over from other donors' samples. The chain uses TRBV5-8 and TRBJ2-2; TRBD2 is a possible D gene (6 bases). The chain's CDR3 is CASSRGGLLGELFF. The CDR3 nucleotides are TGTGCCAGCAGCCGGGGAGGACTACTCGGGGAGCTGTTTTTT. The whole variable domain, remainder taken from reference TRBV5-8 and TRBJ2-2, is EAGVTQSPTHLIKTRGQQATLRCSPISGHTSVYWYQQALGLGLQFLLWYDEGEERNRGNFPPRFSGRQFPNYSSELNVNALELEDSALYLCASSRGGLLGELFFGEGSRLTVL.